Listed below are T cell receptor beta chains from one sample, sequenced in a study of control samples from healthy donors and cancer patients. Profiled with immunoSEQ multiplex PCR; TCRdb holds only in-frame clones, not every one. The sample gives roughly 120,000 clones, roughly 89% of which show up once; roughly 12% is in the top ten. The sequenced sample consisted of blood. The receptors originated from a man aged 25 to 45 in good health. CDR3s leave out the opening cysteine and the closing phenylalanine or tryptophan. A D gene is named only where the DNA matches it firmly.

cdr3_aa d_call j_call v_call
ASSVGSMGNQPQH - TRBJ1-5 TRBV2
SVEKNDRVSTGELF TRBD1 TRBJ2-2 TRBV29-1
ASSSGQGLGTGELF TRBD1 TRBJ2-2 TRBV10-1
ATSDPRGASGNEQF - TRBJ2-1 TRBV24-1
ASSVDRANVLT - TRBJ2-6 TRBV27
ASSFGDRGGEGYT TRBD1 TRBJ1-2 TRBV5-1
ASSLKNRPYPMNTEAF - TRBJ1-1 TRBV5-8
ATSDNSGLAGGNEQF TRBD2 TRBJ2-1 TRBV24-1
ASSSGQRETYEQY - TRBJ2-7 TRBV5-1
ASSVGTVNQPQH - TRBJ1-5 TRBV9
ASREENFQETQY - TRBJ2-5 TRBV2
ASSVQGPETQY - TRBJ2-5 TRBV10-1
ASSPTGGTAMNTEAF TRBD1 TRBJ1-1 TRBV5-1
ASRGMSYEQY - TRBJ2-7 TRBV27
ASSISRWTGTGLIREKLF TRBD1 TRBJ1-4 TRBV19
ASSQTSAGRELF - TRBJ2-2 TRBV5-1
ATGTGGTDTQY TRBD1 TRBJ2-3 TRBV19
ASSLQSGRNTGELF - TRBJ2-2 TRBV7-3
ASSLAVGQGSTDTQY - TRBJ2-3 TRBV5-1
ASSVWGSGTDTQY - TRBJ2-3 TRBV2
ASSEVGGTNEKLF - TRBJ1-4 TRBV6-1
ASSLLPTGPNEKLF TRBD1 TRBJ1-4 TRBV5-6
ASRIEPTGGSGNTIY TRBD1 TRBJ1-3 TRBV5-1
ASSQVVNEQY - TRBJ2-7 TRBV4-1
ASSVEASSYNEQF - TRBJ2-1 TRBV6-4
ASGYTQGALAKNIQY TRBD1 TRBJ2-4 TRBV12-5
ASSRLPGQPSSYEQY TRBD1 TRBJ2-7 TRBV4-1
ASSRDAPSNEQF - TRBJ2-1 TRBV6-4
ASSSVGAGSYNEQF - TRBJ2-1 TRBV25-1
ASSIIGSGFMYEQY - TRBJ2-7 TRBV19
ASSRSGRATEAF - TRBJ1-1 TRBV18
ASSDDGTGYNEQF TRBD1 TRBJ2-1 TRBV2
ASTSGNTQY - TRBJ2-3 TRBV10-1
ASSQEGRGMTQYFVTQY TRBD1 TRBJ2-3 TRBV4-1
ASSPRGTGYGYT - TRBJ1-2 TRBV18
ASSLAIPGNYGYT - TRBJ1-2 TRBV5-1
ASSMTAAQGQPQH - TRBJ1-5 TRBV19
ASSEKQLNNSPLH - TRBJ1-6 TRBV6-1
AWAYGGETGELF - TRBJ2-2 TRBV30
ASSQDRLDNQPQH - TRBJ1-5 TRBV4-2